These 7 T cell receptor beta chains were all obtained from the same sample, sequenced in a study of blood T cell repertoires in COVID-19. Sequencing used immunoSEQ multiplex PCR; TCRdb keeps in-frame clones, though not all of them. The table lists about 150,000 clones, roughly 80% of them singletons. The sample consisted of peripheral blood. The receptors were gathered from a human donor in a cohort sampled during active COVID-19.

The chain recombines TRBV5-1 with TRBJ2-7; 11 bases line up with TRBD2. Trimming at V came to 2 bases and at J to 4 bases, leaving 8 bases not matched to a gene. CDR1 SGHRS and CDR2 YFSETQ come from the germline V gene. CDR3 length equals 16 residues. The CDR3 nucleotides read TGCGCCAGCAGCTTAGTATCCACTAGCGGGAGATACGAGCAGTACTTC. Residues: CASSLVSTSGRYEQYF. Variable domain in full (rest from reference TRBV5-1 and TRBJ2-7): KAGVTQTPRYLIKTRGQQVTLSCSPISGHRSVSWYQQTPGQGLQFLFEYFSETQRNKGNFPGRFSGRQFSNSRSEMNVSTLELGDSALYLCASSLVSTSGRYEQYFGPGTRLTVT.

The chain couples TRBV15 to TRBJ2-7, with TRBD1 matching 7 bases. The germline V gene has CDR1 LNHNV and CDR2 YYDKDF (reference sequence). This CDR3 contains 14 residues. V trimming: 6 bases; J trimming: 6 bases; junction bases outside the gene matches: 11. The CDR3 reads CATSIQGRAVEQYF. The CDR3, as DNA: TGTGCCACCAGTATACAGGGGCGTGCAGTCGAGCAGTACTTC.

This chain connects TRBV9 to TRBJ2-5; 10 bases agree with TRBD2. This CDR3 is 16 amino acids long. Trimming removed 0 bases from V and 1 base from J; junction bases left unmatched: 3. Germline CDR1 and CDR2: SGDLS and YYNGEE. In nucleotides, the CDR3 is TGTGCCAGCAGCGTAGGAGTAGCGGGGGGCCAAGAGACCCAGTACTTC. As protein: CASSVGVAGGQETQYF.

This sequence joins TRBV19 and TRBJ2-2; 14 bases map to TRBD2. The germline gives CDR1 LNHDA, CDR2 SQIVND (reference sequence). The CDR3 covers 17 residues. With V trimmed by 5 bases and J by 4 bases, 6 bases remained unmatched. CDR3 loop: CASSPGLAGDFTGELFF. The CDR3 nucleotides are TGTGCCAGTAGTCCGGGACTAGCGGGGGACTTCACCGGGGAGCTGTTTTTT.

This CDR3 is CASSWDRDTEAFF. The CDR3 DNA reads TGTGCCAGCAGCTGGGACAGGGACACTGAAGCTTTCTTT. The V gene is TRBV7-2, the J gene TRBJ1-1, with 9 bases aligning to TRBD1. Germline CDR1 is SGHTA and CDR2 is FQGNSA. This CDR3 has 13 residues. J was trimmed by 3 bases and V by 4 bases; bases with no gene match: 0.

To note about this clone: One end of the junction is discordant with germline, which a read error may explain. V and J are TRBV7-7 and TRBJ2-3, with a tentative D call TRBD2 (6 bases). CDR1 is SSHAT and CDR2 is FNYEAQ in the germline V gene (reference sequence). The CDR3 has 12 amino acids. Written as DNA, the CDR3 is TGTGCTAGCAGCCCCGGGCGGGGTACGCAGTATTTT. Its translation is CASSPGRGTQYF.

The chain employs TRBV7-2 and TRBJ1-1; D may be TRBD1 (6 bases). The ends were cut back, 1 base at V and 1 base at J, with 13 bases in the middle. Per germline, CDR1 SGHTA and CDR2 FQGNSA. CDR3 length equals 16 residues. The DNA of the CDR3 is TGTGCCAGCAGCTTAGTAGTTGGGGGACAGAACACTGAAGCTTTCTTT. It encodes CASSLVVGGQNTEAFF.